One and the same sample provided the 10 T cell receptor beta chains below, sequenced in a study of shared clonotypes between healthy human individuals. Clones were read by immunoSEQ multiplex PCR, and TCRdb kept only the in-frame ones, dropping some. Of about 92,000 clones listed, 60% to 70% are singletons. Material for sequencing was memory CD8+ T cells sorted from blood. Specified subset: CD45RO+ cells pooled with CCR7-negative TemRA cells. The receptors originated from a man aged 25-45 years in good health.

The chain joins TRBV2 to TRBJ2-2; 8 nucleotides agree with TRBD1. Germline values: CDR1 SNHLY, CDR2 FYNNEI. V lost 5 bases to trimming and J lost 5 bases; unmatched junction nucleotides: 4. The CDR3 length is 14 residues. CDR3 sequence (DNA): TGTGCCAGCAGTATCAGGGGGCATACCGGGGAGCTGTTTTTT. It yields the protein CASSIRGHTGELFF.

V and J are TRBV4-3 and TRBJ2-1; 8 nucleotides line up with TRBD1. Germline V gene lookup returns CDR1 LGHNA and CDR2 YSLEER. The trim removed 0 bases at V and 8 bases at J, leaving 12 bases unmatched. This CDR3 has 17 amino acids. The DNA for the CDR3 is TGCGCCAGCAGCCAAGATACCGGACAGGGAAAGGCCGATGAGCAGTTCTTC. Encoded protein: CASSQDTGQGKADEQFF.

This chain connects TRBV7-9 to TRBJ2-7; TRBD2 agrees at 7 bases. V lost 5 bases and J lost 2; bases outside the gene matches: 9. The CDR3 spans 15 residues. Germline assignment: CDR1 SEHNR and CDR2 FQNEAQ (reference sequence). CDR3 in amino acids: CASSGSPGGTYEQYF. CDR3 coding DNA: TGTGCCAGCAGCGGGTCCCCCGGGGGGACCTACGAGCAGTACTTC.

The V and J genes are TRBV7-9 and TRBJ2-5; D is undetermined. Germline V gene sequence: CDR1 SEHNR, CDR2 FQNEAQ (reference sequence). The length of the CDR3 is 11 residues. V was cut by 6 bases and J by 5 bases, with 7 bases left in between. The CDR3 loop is CASSETETQYF. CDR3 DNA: TGTGCCAGCAGTGAAACGGAGACCCAGTACTTC.

In DNA form, the CDR3 reads TGTGCCAGCAGCCCCGGACAGGGGGCGGCTAATGAAAAACTGTTTTTT. Amino acids: CASSPGQGAANEKLFF. The chain joins TRBV5-6 to TRBJ1-4; TRBD1 agrees at 11 bases. This CDR3 is 16 amino acids long. Germline CDR1 is SGHDT and CDR2 is YYEEEE. The junction had 5 bases not matched to a gene; V was cut back by 4 bases and J by 3 bases. Looking up the rest from reference TRBV5-6 and TRBJ1-4 gives the full variable domain: DAGVTQSPTHLIKTRGQQVTLRCSPKSGHDTVSWYQQALGQGPQFIFQYYEEEERQRGNFPDRFSGHQFPNYSSELNVNALLLGDSALYLCASSPGQGAANEKLFFGSGTQLSVL.

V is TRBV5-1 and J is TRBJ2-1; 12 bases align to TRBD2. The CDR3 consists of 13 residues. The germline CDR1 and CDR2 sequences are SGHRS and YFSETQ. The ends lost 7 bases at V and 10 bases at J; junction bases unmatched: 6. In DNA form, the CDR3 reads TGCGCCAGCGCCCCCGGACTAGCGGGAGAGCAGTTCTTC. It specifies CASAPGLAGEQFF. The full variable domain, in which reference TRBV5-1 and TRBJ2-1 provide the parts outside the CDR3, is KAGVTQTPRYLIKTRGQQVTLSCSPISGHRSVSWYQQTPGQGLQFLFEYFSETQRNKGNFPGRFSGRQFSNSRSEMNVSTLELGDSALYLCASAPGLAGEQFFGPGTRLTVL.

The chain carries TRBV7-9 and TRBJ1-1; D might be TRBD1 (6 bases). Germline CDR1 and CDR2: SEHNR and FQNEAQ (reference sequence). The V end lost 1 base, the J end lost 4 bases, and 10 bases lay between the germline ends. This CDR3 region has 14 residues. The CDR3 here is CASSLEQGRTEAFF. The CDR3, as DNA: TGTGCCAGCAGCTTAGAGCAGGGGCGCACTGAAGCTTTCTTT.

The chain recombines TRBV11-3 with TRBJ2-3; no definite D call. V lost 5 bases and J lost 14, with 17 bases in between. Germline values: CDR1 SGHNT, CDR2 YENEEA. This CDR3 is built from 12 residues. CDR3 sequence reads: CASSPTPPQWYF. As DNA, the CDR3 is TGTGCCAGCAGCCCCACCCCCCCACAGTGGTATTTT.

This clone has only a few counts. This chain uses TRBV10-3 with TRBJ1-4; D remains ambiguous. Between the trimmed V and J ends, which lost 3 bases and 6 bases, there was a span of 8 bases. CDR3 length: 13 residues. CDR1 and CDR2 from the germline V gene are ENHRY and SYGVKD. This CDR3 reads CAISEGSYEKLFF. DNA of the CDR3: TGTGCCATCAGTGAAGGCAGCTATGAAAAACTGTTTTTT.

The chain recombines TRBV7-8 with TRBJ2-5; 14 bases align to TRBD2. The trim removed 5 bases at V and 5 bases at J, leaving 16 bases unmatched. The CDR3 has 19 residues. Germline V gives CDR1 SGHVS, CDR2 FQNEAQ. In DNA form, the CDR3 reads TGTGCCAGCAGCCCCTACCGGGGACTAGCGGGAGTTACGGGGGAGACCCAGTACTTC. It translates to CASSPYRGLAGVTGETQYF.